This TCR beta chain was profiled in a study of draining lymph node invasion in breast cancer (dated by TCRdb to between 2020 and 2021). About the investigation overall: Histology and cytokeratin immunohistochemistry were used to diagnose nodal metastasis, and EpCAM/CD45 flow cytometry was used to confirm the diagnosis. In a separate targeted assay, sorted memory regulatory T cells and memory conventional CD4 T cells were compared across breast cancer tissues by bulk TCR-beta CDR3 sequencing. From each patient, matched non-invaded and tumor-invaded tumor-draining lymph nodes and the primary tumor were collected, and both Treg and Tconv subsets were profiled. The separate targeted TCR sequencing covered lymph nodes from roughly 5 patients, with primary tumors sequenced for three of those patients.

From the cysteine through the phenylalanine, the CDR3 covers 12 amino acids. The only DNA kept is the CDR3, 36 bases in frame from the first base. Trimming at the junction amounts to 2 bases on V and 11 bases on J, and the germline ends lie 13 bases apart. The germline V gene provides CDR1 SGHRS and CDR2 YFSETQ. Memory regulatory T cells were isolated by sorting for CD4+ CD45RA- CD25high cells. Tumor-draining lymph nodes were classified as non-invaded or invaded according to the absence or presence of metastatic tumor cells. T cells were pre-enriched with a Miltenyi Pan T Cell isolation kit before staining and sorting. Immunohistochemistry for estrogen receptor, progesterone receptor, HER2 and Ki-67 was used to characterize primary tumors. Fresh surgical tissue was processed within a few hours after surgery by cutting into small fragments. Tissue fragments were enzymatically digested with Liberase TL plus DNase for 15 to 20 minutes and filtered through a 40-micrometer strainer. After DAPI live/dead staining, cells were sorted on a BD FACS Aria II, reaching 98-99% purity. The sorted cells were lysed in TCL buffer, and a Norgen Single Cell RNA purification kit, including DNase treatment, was used to purify the RNA.

Libraries were built with bulk RNA-seq. Instrument used: Illumina HiSeq 2500. Per the authors' processing: CDR3 sequences in the separate targeted TCR-seq dataset were extracted from raw reads and quantified using MiXCR version 2.1.5 with default parameters. Each TCR-beta clone in the separate targeted TCR-seq dataset was defined by the V gene, J gene and CDR3 sequence taken together. In the separate targeted TCR-seq dataset, clones with fewer than three counts were removed, then only the 90% most strongly expressed clones per sample were retained. For each tissue in the separate targeted TCR-seq dataset, Treg-Tconv overlap was calculated by dividing the number of shared clones by the total number of Treg clones and multiplying by 100. TCRdb reprocessing: public reads trimmed at Q25 with fastp, clones called with MiXCR, in-frame beta chains kept. Rows merge per CDR3 protein into single entries with the most common DNA and genes. For this entry, the V and J calls and clone size follow TCRdb and not the study's own pipeline. In this sample the table shows some 1,200 distinct CDR3 sequences, around 64% of which occur a single time. The top ten hold 8% to 13% of the sample.

About this clonotype: What antigen it recognizes has not been identified. There are no base qualities to consult, and no much larger clone falls within one base.

Summary of the overall study and its limitations: According to the targeted TCR-seq data, Tregs appeared to be more clonally expanded than Tconvs in every tissue, and both subsets had lower diversity in tumor than in lymph nodes. Roughly 12-25% of Treg TCRs were shared with Tconvs per tissue, interpreted as suggesting peripheral Treg induction. Some of the top 100 tumor clones were detected in invaded and non-invaded nodes, and this detection was taken to suggest recirculation between tumor and draining nodes. The data could not resolve whether Treg conversion took place in a given organ or whether converted Tregs recirculated between nodes and tumor. Shared TCRs between Treg and Tconv subsets were considered suggestive but not proof of common clonal origin. Tracking of the top-100 tumor clones could be carried out in just a couple of patients.

Here the chain combines TRBV5-1 and TRBJ1-1, with the D gene too uncertain to name. The sample consisted of sorted memory Tregs from a lymph node. What the cell subset or site label conveys for this sample: CD45RA-negative sorted CD4+ T cells (memory Tconv or effector/memory Treg). This sequence was found in a female donor with luminal breast cancer. The DNA is as follows: TGCGCCAGCAGCTTTGAGGGTCTGAATGCTTTCTTT. Translated, this is CASSFEGLNAFF.